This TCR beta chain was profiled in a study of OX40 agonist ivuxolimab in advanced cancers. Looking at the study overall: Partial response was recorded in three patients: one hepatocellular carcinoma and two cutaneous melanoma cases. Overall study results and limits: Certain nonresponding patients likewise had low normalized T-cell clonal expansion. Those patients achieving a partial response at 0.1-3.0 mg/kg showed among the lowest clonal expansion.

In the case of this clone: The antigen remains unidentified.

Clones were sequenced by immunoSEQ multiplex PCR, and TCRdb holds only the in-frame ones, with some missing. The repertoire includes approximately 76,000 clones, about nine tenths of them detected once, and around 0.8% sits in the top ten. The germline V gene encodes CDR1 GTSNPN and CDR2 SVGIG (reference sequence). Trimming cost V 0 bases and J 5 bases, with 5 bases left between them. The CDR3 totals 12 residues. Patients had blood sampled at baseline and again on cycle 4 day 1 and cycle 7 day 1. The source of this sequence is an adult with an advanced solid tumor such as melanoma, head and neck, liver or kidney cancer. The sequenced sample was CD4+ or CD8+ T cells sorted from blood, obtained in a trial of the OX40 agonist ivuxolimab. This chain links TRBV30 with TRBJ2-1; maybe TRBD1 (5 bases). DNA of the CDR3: TGTGCCTGGAGTGTAGGGGACAATGAGCAGTTCTTC. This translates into CAWSVGDNEQFF.